Included here is one TCR beta chain sequence, with context. Its antigen is still unknown. V dropped 5 bases and J dropped 8 bases, with 22 bases sitting between them. The CDR3 spans 16 residues. The germline V gene encodes CDR1 SGHNT and CDR2 YENEEA. These data come from a study of T cell responses to AZD1222 COVID-19 vaccine. Study-level results: Spike regions recognized by vaccine-associated CD4 TCRs spanned the protein, led by 160-218 and 743-854. Nearly half of unique spike-specific TCRs reportedly avoided B.1.351 and B.1.1.7 mutated regions.

TCRdb keeps only in-frame clones here, not all; method: immunoSEQ multiplex PCR. The sample has some 110,000 clones, more than 70% seen once. The clonotype originates from an adult who received the AZD1222 COVID-19 vaccine. This chain links TRBV11-3 with TRBJ2-1; tentatively, D is TRBD2 (5 bases). The material was peripheral blood, obtained 28 days after the second AZD1222 dose. This chain's CDR3 is CASSPSGLLLPDEQFF. The DNA of the CDR3 is TGTGCCAGCAGCCCTTCCGGACTCCTCCTCCCGGATGAGCAGTTCTTC.